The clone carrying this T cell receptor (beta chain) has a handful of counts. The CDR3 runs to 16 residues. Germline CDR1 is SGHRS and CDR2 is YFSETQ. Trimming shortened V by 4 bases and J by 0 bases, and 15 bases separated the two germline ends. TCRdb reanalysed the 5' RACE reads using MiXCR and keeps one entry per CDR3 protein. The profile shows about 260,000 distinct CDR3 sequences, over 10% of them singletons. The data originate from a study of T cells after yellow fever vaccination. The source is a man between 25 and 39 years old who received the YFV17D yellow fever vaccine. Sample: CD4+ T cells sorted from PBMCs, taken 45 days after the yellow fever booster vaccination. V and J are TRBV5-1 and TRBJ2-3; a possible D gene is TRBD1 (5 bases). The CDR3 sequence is CASSPGGAPSTDTQYF. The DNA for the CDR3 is TGCGCCAGCAGCCCCGGTGGGGCTCCTAGCACAGATACGCAGTATTTT. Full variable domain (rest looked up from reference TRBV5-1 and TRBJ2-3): KAGVTQTPRYLIKTRGQQVTLSCSPISGHRSVSWYQQTPGQGLQFLFEYFSETQRNKGNFPGRFSGRQFSNSRSEMNVSTLELGDSALYLCASSPGGAPSTDTQYFGPGTRLTVL.